Listed below are T cell receptor beta chains from one sample, sequenced in a study of blood T cells in healthy people across ages. TCRdb passed the 5' RACE reads through MiXCR, listing each CDR3 protein once. Here the sample spans about a million distinct CDR3 sequences, roughly 51% being singletons. The specimen was blood. Every receptor here comes from a woman in her sixties or seventies in good health. CDR3s include the opening cysteine and the closing phenylalanine or tryptophan. A D gene is named only where the DNA matches it firmly. Clone size appears in some rows only: once, few, many, or a class for an expanded clone.

15	.	few	TRBV4-3	TRBJ2-7	TGCGCCAGCAGCCAAGATAAGCACAAGCCCTACGAGCAGTACTTC	CASSQDKHKPYEQYF
14	TRBD1	.	TRBV12-5	TRBJ2-5	TGTGCTAGTGGTCCGGGGACAGTTCAAGAGACCCAGTACTTC	CASGPGTVQETQYF
13	.	.	TRBV30	TRBJ1-4	TGTGCCTGCCTATCGGGAAATAATGAAAAACTGTTTTTT	CACLSGNNEKLFF
16	TRBD2	few	TRBV27	TRBJ2-7	TGTGCCAGCAGTTCTTTGTTAGCGGGACGCTCTTGGGAGCAGTACTTC	CASSSLLAGRSWEQYF
13	.	few	TRBV24-1	TRBJ2-7	TGTGCCACCAGTGATAGACCGGGATACGAGCAGTACTTC	CATSDRPGYEQYF
14	TRBD2	few	TRBV28	TRBJ2-4	TGTGCCAGCCGCCCCGGGGGAGGGCGGAACATTCAGTACTTC	CASRPGGGRNIQYF
14	.	few	TRBV7-3	TRBJ2-3	TGTGCCAGCAGGGACGACACCGGCACAGATACGCAGTATTTT	CASRDDTGTDTQYF
15	.	.	TRBV20-1	TRBJ1-1	TGCAGTGCTAGCCCGGGCAGAAGGGTGAACACTGAAGCTTTCTTT	CSASPGRRVNTEAFF
13	.	.	TRBV28	TRBJ2-2	TGTGCCCTTGGCGGGACGAACACCGGGGAGCTGTTTTTT	CALGGTNTGELFF
14	TRBD1	few	TRBV27	TRBJ2-5	TGTGCCAGCAGTTATGGGACAGGTGATGGGGCCCAGTACTTC	CASSYGTGDGAQYF
15	TRBD1	few	TRBV25-1	TRBJ2-3	TGTGCCAGCAGTGCGTGGGGACAGGCCACGTATACGCAGTATTTT	CASSAWGQATYTQYF
13	.	few	TRBV6-2/TRBV6-3	TRBJ1-5	TGTGCCAGCAGAGACGTGGGATATCAGCCCCAGCATTTT	CASRDVGYQPQHF
19	.	few	TRBV18	TRBJ2-6	TGTGCCAGCTCACCAAGGGCGTGGGACCCAAGCTCTGGGGCCAACGTCCTGACTTTC	CASSPRAWDPSSGANVLTF
13	TRBD1	.	TRBV20-1	TRBJ1-5	TGCAGTGCTTGGACAGGGGACAATCAGCCCCAGCATTTT	CSAWTGDNQPQHF
13	.	.	TRBV9	TRBJ2-5	TGTGCCAGCAGCTCCCGACCCAAAGAGACCCAGTACTTC	CASSSRPKETQYF
16	.	few	TRBV24-1	TRBJ2-5	TGTGCCACCAGTGATTTGTCCCGCGGAATCCAAGAGACCCAGTACTTC	CATSDLSRGIQETQYF
15	TRBD2	few	TRBV2	TRBJ2-7	TGTGCCAGCAGCCTACTAGCGGGAGGATACAATGAGCAGTACTTC	CASSLLAGGYNEQYF
16	.	.	TRBV15	TRBJ2-6	TGTGCCACCAGCCTGCGGACAGTAACTGGGGCCAACGTCCTGACTTTC	CATSLRTVTGANVLTF
14	.	.	TRBV29-1	TRBJ2-1	TGCAGCGTTGAAATGGGCCGAATCGGGTATGAGCAGTTCTTC	CSVEMGRIGYEQFF
14	.	.	TRBV6-6	TRBJ1-2	TGTGCCAGCAGATTGGGCGGGACGGCCGTTGGCTACACCTTC	CASRLGGTAVGYTF
9	.	.	TRBV20-1	TRBJ2-3	TGCAGCCTCGGAGATGCGCAGTATTTT	CSLGDAQYF
14	.	.	TRBV3-1	TRBJ2-5	TGTGCCAGCAGCCAAGAGCTAGTTTTAGGGACCCAGTACTTC	CASSQELVLGTQYF
13	TRBD1	.	TRBV30	TRBJ2-2	TGTGCCTGGAGTCCGACAGGGGCCGGGGAGCTGTTTTTT	CAWSPTGAGELFF
14	.	.	TRBV20-1	TRBJ1-2	TGCAGTGCTAGAGAAGGGAGGACGTTGAATGGCTACACCTTC	CSAREGRTLNGYTF
16	TRBD1	.	TRBV27	TRBJ1-4	TGTGCCATTCCCTTAGGGACAGGGGACCGGAATGAAAAACTGTTTTTT	CAIPLGTGDRNEKLFF
16	TRBD2	.	TRBV29-1	TRBJ2-1	TGCAGCGTTGTTTCAGTGACTAGCGGGAAAGGGTCTGAGCAGTTCTTC	CSVVSVTSGKGSEQFF
14	.	.	TRBV4-3	TRBJ1-2	TGCGCCAGCAGTGAAGGAAGGGGGGCGGGAGGCTACACCTTC	CASSEGRGAGGYTF
15	.	few	TRBV7-6	TRBJ2-7	TGTGCCAGCAGCTTTCTTGGACTGAGCTCCTACGAGCAGTACTTC	CASSFLGLSSYEQYF
12	.	.	TRBV20-1	TRBJ2-7	TGCAGTGCTTCCGAGGGGTACAATGAGCAGTACTTC	CSASEGYNEQYF